This is a list of T cell receptor beta chains from one sample in a study of tumor and adjacent non-tumor tissue in lung cancer. TCRdb reprocessed the multiplex PCR reads with MiXCR, giving one entry per CDR3 protein. The sample consists of tens of thousands of distinct CDR3 sequences, about 66% of them appearing once. Source material: lung tumor tissue. The receptors were gathered from a man aged 60-69 years with non-small cell lung cancer. Each CDR3 is given with its conserved first and last residue. D genes are given only for firm matches. Clone size is given for some rows only: seen once, a few or many times, or a class if the clone is expanded.

NA	TRBV11-3	NA	TRBJ2-3	CASSDRPSTDTHYF	TGTGCCAGCAGCGACCGACCGAGTACAGATACACACTATTTT
many	TRBV12-3/TRBV12-4	NA	TRBJ1-5	CASNSGNQPQHF	TGTGCCAGCAATTCAGGGAATCAGCCCCAGCATTTT
NA	TRBV11-2	TRBD1	TRBJ2-5	CASSLTHGRGKETQYF	TGTGCCAGCAGCCTAACTCATGGCAGGGGGAAAGAGACCCAGTACTTC
NA	TRBV5-1	NA	TRBJ1-4	CARSMTGGNNEKLFF	TGCGCCAGAAGCATGACGGGGGGGAATAATGAAAAACTGTTTTTT
NA	TRBV29-1	NA	TRBJ2-1	CSVEDGNSENEQFF	TGCAGCGTTGAAGATGGGAATAGCGAGAATGAGCAGTTCTTC
few	TRBV28	TRBD1	TRBJ1-2	CASRQGYGYTF	TGTGCCAGCAGACAGGGGTACGGCTACACCTTC
NA	TRBV6-5	TRBD1	TRBJ1-5	CASSFSGTAVNQPQHF	TGTGCCAGCAGTTTCTCCGGGACAGCGGTCAATCAGCCCCAGCATTTT
many	TRBV2	NA	TRBJ2-1	CASSHDNEQFF	TGTGCCAGCAGTCACGACAATGAGCAGTTCTTC
NA	TRBV4-3	NA	TRBJ2-5	CASSQVGVEETQYF	TGCGCCAGCAGCCAAGTGGGCGTGGAGGAGACCCAATACTTC
NA	TRBV6-5	NA	TRBJ2-5	CASSRPRETQYF	TGTGCCAGCAGCCGTCCAAGGGAGACCCAGTACTTC
NA	TRBV6-6	NA	TRBJ2-1	CASMRGEDKEQFF	TGTGCCAGCATGCGCGGGGAAGACAAAGAGCAGTTCTTC
NA	TRBV11-2	TRBD1	TRBJ2-2	CASRGTGSLFGELFF	TGTGCCAGCAGGGGGACAGGGAGTTTATTCGGGGAGCTGTTTTTT
once	TRBV4-1	NA	TRBJ1-3	CASSQPLEIGKTIYF	TGCGCCAGTAGCCAACCCTTAGAGATTGGAAAGACCATATATTTT